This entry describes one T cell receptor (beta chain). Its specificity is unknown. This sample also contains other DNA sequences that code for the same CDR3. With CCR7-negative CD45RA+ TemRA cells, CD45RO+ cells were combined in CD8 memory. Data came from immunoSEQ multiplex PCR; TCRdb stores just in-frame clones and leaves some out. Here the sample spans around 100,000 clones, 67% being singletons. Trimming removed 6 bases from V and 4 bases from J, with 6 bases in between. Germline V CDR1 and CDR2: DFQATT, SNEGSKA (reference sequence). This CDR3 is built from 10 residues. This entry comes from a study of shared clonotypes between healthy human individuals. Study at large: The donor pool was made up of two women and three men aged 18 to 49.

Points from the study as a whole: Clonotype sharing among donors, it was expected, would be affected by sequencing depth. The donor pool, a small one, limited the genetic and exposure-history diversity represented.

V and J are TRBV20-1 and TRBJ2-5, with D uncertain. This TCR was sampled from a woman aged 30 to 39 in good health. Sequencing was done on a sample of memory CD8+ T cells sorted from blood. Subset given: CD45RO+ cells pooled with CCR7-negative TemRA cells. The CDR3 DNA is TGCAGTGCCCCCCCAGAGACCCAGTACTTC. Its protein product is CSAPPETQYF.